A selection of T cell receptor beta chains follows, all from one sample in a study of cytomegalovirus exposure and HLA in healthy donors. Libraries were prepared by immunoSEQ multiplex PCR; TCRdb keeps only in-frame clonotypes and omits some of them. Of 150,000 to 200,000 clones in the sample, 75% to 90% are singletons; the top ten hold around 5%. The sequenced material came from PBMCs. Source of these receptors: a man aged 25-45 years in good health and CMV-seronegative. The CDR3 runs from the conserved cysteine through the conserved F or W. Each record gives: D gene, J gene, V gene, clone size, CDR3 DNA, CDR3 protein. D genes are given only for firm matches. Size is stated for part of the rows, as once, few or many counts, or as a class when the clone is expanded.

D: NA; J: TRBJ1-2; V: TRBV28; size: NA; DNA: TGTGCCAGCAGTTTAGGTAGCGGGCTTCGGGGGAAGGGCTACACCTTC; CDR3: CASSLGSGLRGKGYTF
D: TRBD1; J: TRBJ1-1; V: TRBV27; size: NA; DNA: TGTGCCAGCAGTCTAGGACAGGGGGTCCTGAACACTGAAGCTTTCTTT; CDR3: CASSLGQGVLNTEAFF
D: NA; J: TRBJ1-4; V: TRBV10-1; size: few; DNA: TGCGCCAGCAGGTACAGGAGTGGGTCTAATGAAAAACTGTTTTTT; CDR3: CASRYRSGSNEKLFF
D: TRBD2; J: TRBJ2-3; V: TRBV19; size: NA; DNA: TGTGCCAGTGGGACTAGCGGGACAGATACGCAGTATTTT; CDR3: CASGTSGTDTQYF
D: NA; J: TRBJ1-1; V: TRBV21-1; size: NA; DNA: TGTGCCAGCAACCCACCGGGACACCTGAACACTGAAGCTTTCTTT; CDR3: CASNPPGHLNTEAFF
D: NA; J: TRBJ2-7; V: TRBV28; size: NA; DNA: TGTGCCAGCAATCTACAGGGGACTTTCTACGAGCAGTACTTC; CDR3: CASNLQGTFYEQYF
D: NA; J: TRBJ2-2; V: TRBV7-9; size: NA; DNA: TGTTCCAGCAGCTTAAACAGAGTCACCTCGAACACCGGGGAGCTGTTTTTT; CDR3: CSSSLNRVTSNTGELFF
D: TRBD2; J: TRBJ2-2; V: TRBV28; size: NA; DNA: TGTGCCAGCAGTTCCCAGGGTAGCGGGAGAACCGGGGAGCTGTTTTTT; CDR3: CASSSQGSGRTGELFF
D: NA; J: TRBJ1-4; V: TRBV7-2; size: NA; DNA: TGTGCCAGCAGCACAGGGATGGCTAATGAAAAACTGTTTTTT; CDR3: CASSTGMANEKLFF
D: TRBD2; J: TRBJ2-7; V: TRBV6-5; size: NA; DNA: TGTGCCAGCAATGGACTAGCGGGCTACGAGCAGTACTTC; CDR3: CASNGLAGYEQYF
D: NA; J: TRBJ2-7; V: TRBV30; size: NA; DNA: TGTGCCTGGAGTGATGGACACATTTACACCTACGAGCAGTACTTC; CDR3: CAWSDGHIYTYEQYF
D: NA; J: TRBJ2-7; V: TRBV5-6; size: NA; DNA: TGTGCCAGCAGCTTGGACAGGGCAGCCTACGAGCAGTACTTC; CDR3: CASSLDRAAYEQYF
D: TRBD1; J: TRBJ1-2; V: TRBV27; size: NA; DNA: TGTGCCAGCAGTCCGTGGACAGGGGGCAATGGCTACACCTTC; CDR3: CASSPWTGGNGYTF
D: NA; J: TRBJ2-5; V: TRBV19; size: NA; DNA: TGTGCCAGTAGCAGAGACAGGCAAGAGACCCAGTACTTC; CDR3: CASSRDRQETQYF
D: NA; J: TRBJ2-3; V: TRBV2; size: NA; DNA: TGTGCCAGCAGAGGGGTTGCGCAGTATTTT; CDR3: CASRGVAQYF
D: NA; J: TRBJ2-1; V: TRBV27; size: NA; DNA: TGTGCCAGCAGTTTATCGAGGGGAGCTGGGACTTCGCAGTTCTTC; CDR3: CASSLSRGAGTSQFF
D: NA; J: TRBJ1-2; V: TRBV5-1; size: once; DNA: TGCGCCAGCAAGCGAGCGGGTGGGGTAAACTATGGCTACACCTTC; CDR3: CASKRAGGVNYGYTF
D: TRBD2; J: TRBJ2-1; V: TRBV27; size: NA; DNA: TGTGCCAGCAGTTTACTAGCGGTCTCCTACAATGAGCAGTTCTTC; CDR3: CASSLLAVSYNEQFF
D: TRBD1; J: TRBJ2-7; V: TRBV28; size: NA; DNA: TGTGCCAGCAGTCCGCCGGGACAGGGATACTACGAGCAGTACTTC; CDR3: CASSPPGQGYYEQYF
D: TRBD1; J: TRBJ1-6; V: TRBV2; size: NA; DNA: TGTGCCAGCCTACAGGGGAATTCACCCCTCCACTTT; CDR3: CASLQGNSPLHF
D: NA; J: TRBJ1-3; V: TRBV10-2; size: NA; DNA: TGCGCCAGCAGTGTTCCACAGGGTTCTGGAAACACCATATATTTT; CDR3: CASSVPQGSGNTIYF
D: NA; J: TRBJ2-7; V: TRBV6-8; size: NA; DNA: TGTGCCAGCAGTTACAGAGTCCGGGACTCCTACGAGCAGTACTTC; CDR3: CASSYRVRDSYEQYF
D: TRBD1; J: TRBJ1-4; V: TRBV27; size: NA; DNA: TGTGCCAGCAGTTCGGACAGGTGGCTGAATGAAAAACTGTTTTTT; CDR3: CASSSDRWLNEKLFF
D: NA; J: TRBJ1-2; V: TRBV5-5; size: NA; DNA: TGTGCCAGCAGCTACGGCTATGGCTACACCTTC; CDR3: CASSYGYGYTF
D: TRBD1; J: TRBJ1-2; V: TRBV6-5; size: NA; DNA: TGTGCCAGCGGTCGGGACAGGGCCTATGGCTACACCTTC; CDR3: CASGRDRAYGYTF
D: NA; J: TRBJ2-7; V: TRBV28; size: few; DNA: TGTGCCAGCAGTTTAGTGGGGGCGGAGAAATGGGAGCAGTACTTC; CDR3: CASSLVGAEKWEQYF
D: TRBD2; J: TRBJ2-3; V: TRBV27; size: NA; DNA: TGTGCCAGCAGCCGCGGGACTAGCGGGAGTGGAGATACGCAGTATTTT; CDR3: CASSRGTSGSGDTQYF
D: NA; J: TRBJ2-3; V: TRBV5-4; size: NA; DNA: TGTGCCAGCAGCTTGGCCCCAGGGCTACGCCGCACAGATACGCAGTATTTT; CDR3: CASSLAPGLRRTDTQYF
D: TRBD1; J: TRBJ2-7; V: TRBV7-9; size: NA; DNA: TGTGCCAGCAGCTCTCAGGGGGACGAGCAGTACTTC; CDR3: CASSSQGDEQYF
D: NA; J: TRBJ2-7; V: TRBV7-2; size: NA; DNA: TGTGCCAGCAGCCTCTCGTTGGGGCTCTACGAGCAGTACTTC; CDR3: CASSLSLGLYEQYF
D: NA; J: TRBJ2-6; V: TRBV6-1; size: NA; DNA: TGTGCCAGCAGTGAATCGGGGAAACCTCTCGGCTCCAACGTCCTGACTTTC; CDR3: CASSESGKPLGSNVLTF
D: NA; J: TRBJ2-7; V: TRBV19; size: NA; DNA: TGTGCCACCACGGGGGGCGGGGGGCAGTACTTC; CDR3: CATTGGGGQYF
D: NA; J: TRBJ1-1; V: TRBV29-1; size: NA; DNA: TGCAGCGTTACAGCGGGTGAAGCTTTCTTT; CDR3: CSVTAGEAFF
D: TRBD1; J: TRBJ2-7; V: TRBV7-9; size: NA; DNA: TGTTCCAGCAGCTTCCCGGGACAGGGGCTGTACGAGCAGTACTTC; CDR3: CSSSFPGQGLYEQYF
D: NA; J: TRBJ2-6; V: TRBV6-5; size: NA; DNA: TGTGCCAGCGGCCTGGCCAACGTCCTGACTTTC; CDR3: CASGLANVLTF
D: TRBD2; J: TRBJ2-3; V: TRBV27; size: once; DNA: TGTGCCAGCAGTTTGGTACTAGCGGGGGGTCGAGATACGCAGTATTTT; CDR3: CASSLVLAGGRDTQYF
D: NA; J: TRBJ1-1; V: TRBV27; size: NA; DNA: TGTGCCAGCAGCAAGGGCCGGGGGGTTGTAACTGAAGCTTTCTTT; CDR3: CASSKGRGVVTEAFF
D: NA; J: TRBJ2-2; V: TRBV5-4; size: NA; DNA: TGTGCCAGCAGCTTGGTGGGCTCCACTGTGGCCGGGGAGCTGTTTTTT; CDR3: CASSLVGSTVAGELFF
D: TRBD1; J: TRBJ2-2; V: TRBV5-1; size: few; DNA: TGCGCCAGCAGCTTGCGGACAGGGGACACCGGGGAGCTGTTTTTT; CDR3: CASSLRTGDTGELFF
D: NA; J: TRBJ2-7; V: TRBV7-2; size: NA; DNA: TGTGCCAGCAGTGGGAGGACAGGCGCCTACGAGCAGTACTTC; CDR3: CASSGRTGAYEQYF
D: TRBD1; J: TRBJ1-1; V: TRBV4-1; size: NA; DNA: TGCGCCAGCAGAGGGACAGGGAACACTGAAGCTTTCTTT; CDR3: CASRGTGNTEAFF
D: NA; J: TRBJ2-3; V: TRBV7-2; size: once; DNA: TGTGCCAGCAGCTTGGCGGCTATTAACACAGATACGCAGTATTTT; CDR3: CASSLAAINTDTQYF
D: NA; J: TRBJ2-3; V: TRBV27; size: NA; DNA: TGTGCCAGCAGTTCCCGACTCTCGCCTCCCTATACGCAGTATTTT; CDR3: CASSSRLSPPYTQYF
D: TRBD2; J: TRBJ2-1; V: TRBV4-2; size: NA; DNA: TGTGCCAGCAGCCAACGCCCGGGACTAGCGGGGACCAGCTCCTACAATGAGCAGTTCTTC; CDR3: CASSQRPGLAGTSSYNEQFF
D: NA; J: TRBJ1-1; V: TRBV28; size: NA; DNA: TGTGCCAGCAACCTACAGGGTCTTGAAGCTTTCTTT; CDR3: CASNLQGLEAFF
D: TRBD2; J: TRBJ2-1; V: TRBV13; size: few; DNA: TGTGCCAGCAGCACCCCTAGCGGGAGGCCACCGGGGGGGCGCTCCTACAATGAGCAGTTCTTC; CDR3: CASSTPSGRPPGGRSYNEQFF
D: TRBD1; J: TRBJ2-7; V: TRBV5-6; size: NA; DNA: TGTACCAGCAGCCCCCCAACAGGGGGGTTATTCTACGAGCAGTACTTC; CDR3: CTSSPPTGGLFYEQYF
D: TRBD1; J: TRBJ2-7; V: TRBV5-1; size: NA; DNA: TGCGCCAGCAGATCGGGACAGACTGGTTCCTACGAGCAGTACTTC; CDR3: CASRSGQTGSYEQYF
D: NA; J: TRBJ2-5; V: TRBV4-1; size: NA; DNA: TGCGCCAGCAGCCAAGTGTCCCGACTTCAAGAGACCCAGTACTTC; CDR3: CASSQVSRLQETQYF
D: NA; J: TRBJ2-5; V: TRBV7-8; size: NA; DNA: TGTGCCAGCAGCCCCCGGGACAATAAGGAGACCCAGTACTTC; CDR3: CASSPRDNKETQYF
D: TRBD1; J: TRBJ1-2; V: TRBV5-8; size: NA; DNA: TGTGCCAGCAGCCGCACCCCAGGGACAGGGGATGGCTACACCTTC; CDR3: CASSRTPGTGDGYTF
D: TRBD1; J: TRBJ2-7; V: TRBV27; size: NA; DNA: TGTGCCAGCAGCCGACCGGGACAGGGCTACGAGCAGTACTTC; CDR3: CASSRPGQGYEQYF
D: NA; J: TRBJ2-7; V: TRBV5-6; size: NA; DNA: TGTGCCAGCAGGCAAAGGGGTTACGAGCAGTACTTC; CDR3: CASRQRGYEQYF
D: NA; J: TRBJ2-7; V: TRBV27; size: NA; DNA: TGTGCCAGCAGGGTCGACGGGGGACCCTCCTACGAGCAGTACTTC; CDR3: CASRVDGGPSYEQYF